This T cell receptor (beta chain) came from a study of vaccination and CD4 T cells after COVID-19. The V and J ends lost 1 base and 1 base respectively, with 14 bases between them. This CDR3 is 17 amino acids long. Germline CDR1 SEHNR, CDR2 FQNEAQ (reference sequence). Documented treatment: roughly 10-day PBMC culture with coronavirus spike peptide pools or control peptides (ViraFEST assay). Peptide pools at roughly 11 ug/ml, together with approximately 9.6 IU/ml IL-2, were added to cultures of under 2.5 million PBMCs per well. This clonotype came up once. Its antigen remains unidentified. The assay that was used to sequence DNA from cultured CD4+ T cells was the Oncomine TCR Beta short-read assay. TCRdb fed the PCR reads into MiXCR, producing one record per CDR3 protein. The table shows almost 8,500 distinct CDR3 sequences, with 60% to 75% occurring only once.

This clonotype was sampled from a human donor who had recovered from COVID-19. This chain links TRBV7-9 with TRBJ2-1, with D unresolved. The sequenced sample was CD4+ T cells from blood, cultured in vitro. Written as DNA, the CDR3 is TGTGCCAGCAGCTTAGGCCCCCCCAAACAATCCTACAATGAGCAGTTCTTC. Protein product: CASSLGPPKQSYNEQFF.